This T cell receptor beta chain comes out of a study of radiotherapy plus CTLA-4 blockade in lung cancer. Here immunoSEQ multiplex PCR was the method, and the copy in TCRdb shows in-frame clones only, minus some. Of about 62,000 clones listed, around 77% are singletons. Germline loops: CDR1 MNHEY, CDR2 SVGAGI. The CDR3 is made up of 12 amino acids. V trimming: 11 bases; J trimming: 3 bases; junction bases outside the gene matches: 6. The chain is built from TRBV6-5 and TRBJ1-1, with 7 nucleotides matching TRBD1. The clonotype comes from a human donor with non-small cell lung cancer who had a complete response to radiotherapy plus ipilimumab. Sequencing was performed on peripheral blood, taken from a patient treated with radiotherapy plus ipilimumab. The chain's CDR3 is CAVTRGYTEAFF. The CDR3 DNA follows: TGTGCCGTAACCAGGGGGTACACTGAAGCTTTCTTT.